The sequence of this TCR beta chain was determined in a study of cytomegalovirus exposure and HLA in healthy donors. In regard to this clone: Its cognate antigen is unknown.

The CDR3 has 16 amino acids. J lost 6 bases, V lost 6 bases, and 11 bases had no gene match. Germline-derived CDR1 and CDR2 are MNHEY and SMNVEV (reference sequence). PCR primers comprised 60 Vbeta and 13 Jbeta primers. Produced via immunoSEQ multiplex PCR; TCRdb's table is partial and in-frame only. The sample lists around 140,000 clones, more than 60% occurring once. Study-level points and caveats: Prior analysis indicated that the majority of TCR beta V segments exhibited productivity approximately 87% or approximately 30% of the time. Accurate prediction of HLA-A and HLA-B alleles (for most subjects) was reportedly achieved from TCR beta sequences. Common viral pathogens (according to a later analysis) appeared linked to several of the most significant clusters.

The rearrangement uses TRBV27 and TRBJ2-1; TRBD2 matches at 10 bases. The clonotype comes from a man aged 35 to 55 in good health and CMV-seropositive. Sequencing was performed on PBMCs. The DNA for the CDR3 is TGTGCCAGCAGACTAACGGGGACTAGCGCTCCCAATGAGCAGTTCTTC. The encoded protein is CASRLTGTSAPNEQFF.